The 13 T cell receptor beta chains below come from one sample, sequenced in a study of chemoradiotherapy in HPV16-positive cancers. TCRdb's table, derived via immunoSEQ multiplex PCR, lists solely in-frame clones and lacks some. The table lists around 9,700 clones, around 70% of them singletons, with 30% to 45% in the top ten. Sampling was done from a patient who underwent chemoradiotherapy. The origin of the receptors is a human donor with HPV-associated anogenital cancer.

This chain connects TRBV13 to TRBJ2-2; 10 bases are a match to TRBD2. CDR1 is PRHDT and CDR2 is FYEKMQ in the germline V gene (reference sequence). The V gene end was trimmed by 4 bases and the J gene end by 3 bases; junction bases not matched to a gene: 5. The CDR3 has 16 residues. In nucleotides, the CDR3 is TGTGCCAGCAGCTCTCTAGCGGGAGTAGACACCGGGGAGCTGTTTTTT. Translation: CASSSLAGVDTGELFF. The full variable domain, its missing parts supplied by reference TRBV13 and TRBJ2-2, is AAGVIQSPRHLIKEKRETATLKCYPIPRHDTVYWYQQGPGQDPQFLISFYEKMQSDKGSIPDRFSAQQFSDYHSELNMSSLELGDSALYFCASSSLAGVDTGELFFGEGSRLTVL.

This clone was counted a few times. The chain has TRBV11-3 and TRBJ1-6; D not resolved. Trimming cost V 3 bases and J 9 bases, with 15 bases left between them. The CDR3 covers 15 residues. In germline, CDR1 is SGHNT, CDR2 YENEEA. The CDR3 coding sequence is TGTGCCAGCAGCTTTGGCATCACAACCGGTTCACCCCTCCACTTT. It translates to CASSFGITTGSPLHF.

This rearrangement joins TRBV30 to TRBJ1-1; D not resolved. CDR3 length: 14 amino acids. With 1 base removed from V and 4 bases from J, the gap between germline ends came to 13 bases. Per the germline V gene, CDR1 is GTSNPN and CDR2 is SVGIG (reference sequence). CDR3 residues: CAWSAGPVGTEAFF. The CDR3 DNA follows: TGTGCCTGGAGTGCTGGTCCTGTTGGCACTGAAGCTTTCTTT.

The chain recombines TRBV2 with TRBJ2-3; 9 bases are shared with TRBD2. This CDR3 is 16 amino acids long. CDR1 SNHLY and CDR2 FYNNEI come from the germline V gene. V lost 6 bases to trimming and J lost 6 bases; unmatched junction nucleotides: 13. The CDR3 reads CASSSIPGLATDTQYF. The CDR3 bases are TGTGCCAGCAGCAGTATCCCGGGACTAGCTACCGATACGCAGTATTTT. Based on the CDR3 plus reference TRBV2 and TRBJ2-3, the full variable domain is EPEVTQTPSHQVTQMGQEVILRCVPISNHLYFYWYRQILGQKVEFLVSFYNNEISEKSEIFDDQFSVERPDGSNFTLKIRSTKLEDSAMYFCASSSIPGLATDTQYFGPGTRLTVL.

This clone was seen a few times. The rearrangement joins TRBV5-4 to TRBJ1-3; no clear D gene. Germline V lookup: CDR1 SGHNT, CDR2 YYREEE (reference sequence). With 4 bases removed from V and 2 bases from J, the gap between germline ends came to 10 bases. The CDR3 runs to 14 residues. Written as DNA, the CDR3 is TGTGCCAGCAGCCAGGCCGGGGCTGGAAACACCATATATTTT. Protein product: CASSQAGAGNTIYF. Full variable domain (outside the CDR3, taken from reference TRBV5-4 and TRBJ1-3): ETGVTQSPTHLIKTRGQQVTLRCSSQSGHNTVSWYQQALGQGPQFIFQYYREEENGRGNFPPRFSGLQFPNYSSELNVNALELDDSALYLCASSQAGAGNTIYFGEGSWLTVV.

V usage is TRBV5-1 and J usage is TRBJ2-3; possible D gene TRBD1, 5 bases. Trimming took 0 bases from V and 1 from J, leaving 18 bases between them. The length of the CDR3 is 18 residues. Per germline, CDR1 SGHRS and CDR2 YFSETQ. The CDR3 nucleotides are TGCGCCAGCAGCTTGGCCTCTGGGGCCCGAACTGGCACAGATACGCAGTATTTT. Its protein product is CASSLASGARTGTDTQYF.

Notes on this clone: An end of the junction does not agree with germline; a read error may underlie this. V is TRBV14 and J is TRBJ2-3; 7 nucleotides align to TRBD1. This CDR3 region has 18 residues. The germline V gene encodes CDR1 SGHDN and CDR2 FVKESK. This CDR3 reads CANSQVPGTVLRTDTQYF. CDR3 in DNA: TGTGCCAACAGCCAAGTTCCTGGGACAGTGTTACGCACAGATACGCAGTATTTT.

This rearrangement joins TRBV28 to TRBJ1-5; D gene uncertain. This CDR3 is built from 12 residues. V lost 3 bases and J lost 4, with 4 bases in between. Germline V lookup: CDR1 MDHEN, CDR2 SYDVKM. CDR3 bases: TGTGCCAGCAGTTTGGGGAATCAGCCCCAGCATTTT. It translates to CASSLGNQPQHF.

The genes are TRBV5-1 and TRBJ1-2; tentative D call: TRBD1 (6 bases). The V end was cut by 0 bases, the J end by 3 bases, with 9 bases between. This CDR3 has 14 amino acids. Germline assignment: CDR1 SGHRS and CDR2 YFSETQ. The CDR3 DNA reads TGCGCCAGCAGCTTGGAGGGGGATCACTATGGCTACACCTTC. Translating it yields CASSLEGDHYGYTF. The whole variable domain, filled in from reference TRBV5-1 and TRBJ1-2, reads KAGVTQTPRYLIKTRGQQVTLSCSPISGHRSVSWYQQTPGQGLQFLFEYFSETQRNKGNFPGRFSGRQFSNSRSEMNVSTLELGDSALYLCASSLEGDHYGYTFGSGTRLTVV.

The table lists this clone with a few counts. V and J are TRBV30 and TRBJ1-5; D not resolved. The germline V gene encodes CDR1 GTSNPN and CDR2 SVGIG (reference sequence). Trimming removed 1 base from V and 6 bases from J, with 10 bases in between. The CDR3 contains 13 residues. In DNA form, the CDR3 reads TGTGCCTGGAGTGGGGGTTCGGGTCAGCCCCAGCATTTT. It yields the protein CAWSGGSGQPQHF.

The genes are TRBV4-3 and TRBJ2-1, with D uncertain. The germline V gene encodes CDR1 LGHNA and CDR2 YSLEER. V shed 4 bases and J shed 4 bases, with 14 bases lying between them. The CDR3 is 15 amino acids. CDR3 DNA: TGCGCCAGCAGCCGCCTTTTCGGGTCTTACAATGAGCAGTTCTTC. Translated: CASSRLFGSYNEQFF.

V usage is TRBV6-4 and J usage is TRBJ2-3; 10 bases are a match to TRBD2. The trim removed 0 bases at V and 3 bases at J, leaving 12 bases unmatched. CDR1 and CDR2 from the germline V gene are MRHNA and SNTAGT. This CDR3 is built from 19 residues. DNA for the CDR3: TGTGCCAGCAGTGACTCCTACGATGTTAGCGGGGGGAAGACAGATACGCAGTATTTT. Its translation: CASSDSYDVSGGKTDTQYF.

The CDR3 region is CASSLEVDTQYF. As DNA, the CDR3 is TGCGCCAGCAGCTTGGAAGTAGATACGCAGTATTTT. The gene calls are TRBV5-1 and TRBJ2-3; D gene uncertain. Per the germline V gene, CDR1 is SGHRS and CDR2 is YFSETQ. This CDR3 region has 12 residues. Trimming pared 0 bases from V and 5 bases from J, leaving 4 bases between.